These 27 T cell receptor beta chains share one sample of origin, sequenced in a study of STAT5B mutations in CD4+ large granular lymphocyte leukemia. Method: immunoSEQ multiplex PCR; TCRdb's copy keeps in-frame clones and lacks some. Among approximately 35,000 clones listed, roughly two thirds were seen once. Sequenced input: CD4+ T cells from blood buffy coats. The receptors were gathered from a human donor in good health.

This rearrangement joins TRBV29-1 to TRBJ2-7; D possibly uses TRBD1 or TRBD2 (5 bases each). The CDR3 is 12 residues long. Germline CDR1 SQVTM, CDR2 ANQGSEA. The germline V and J ends were trimmed by 6 bases and 7 bases, with 16 bases remaining between them. CDR3 region: CSVRDPLEEQYF. CDR3 coding DNA: TGCAGCGTCCGGGACCCCTTGGAAGAGCAGTACTTC.

The genes are TRBV5-8 and TRBJ1-4; D ambiguous. Trimming removed 6 bases at V and 8 bases at J, with 11 bases between. In germline, CDR1 is SGHTS, CDR2 YDEGEE. This CDR3 region has 12 residues. DNA for the CDR3: TGTGCCAGCAACAGAGCTGGAGAAAAACTGTTTTTT. Translated, it gives CASNRAGEKLFF.

The chain has TRBV29-1 and TRBJ2-3; D is unresolved. Germline V gene sequence: CDR1 SQVTM, CDR2 ANQGSEA. This CDR3 contains 12 residues. V was pared by 4 bases and J by 2 bases, with 7 bases between. CDR3 sequence: CSVGLSTDTQYF. DNA of the CDR3: TGCAGCGTTGGGTTATCCACAGATACGCAGTATTTT.

J is TRBJ2-2 and V is TRBV18; D remains unclear. The CDR3 runs 15 residues. With 6 bases removed from V and 1 base from J, the gap between germline ends came to 12 bases. In germline, CDR1 is KGHSH, CDR2 LQKENI. The CDR3 bases are TGTGCCAGCTCCCCTAACGGCGGGAACACCGGGGAGCTGTTTTTT. This codes for CASSPNGGNTGELFF.

The J gene is TRBJ2-5, the V gene TRBV19; no firm D call. The CDR3 is 13 residues long. Germline CDR1 is LNHDA and CDR2 is SQIVND (reference sequence). The V gene lost 6 bases and the J gene lost 1 base, with 9 bases spanning the gap. DNA for the CDR3: TGTGCCAGTAGCGGGCAGTTCCAAGAGACCCAGTACTTC. Its protein product is CASSGQFQETQYF.

The CDR3 region has the DNA TGTGCCAGCAATGGGGGGGGTTCTGGGGCCAACGTCCTGACTTTC. Its protein is CASNGGGSGANVLTF. The chain recombines TRBV9 with TRBJ2-6, with 7 bases identical to TRBD2. The CDR3 is 15 residues long. V shed 6 bases and J 1 base; nucleotides not matched to a gene: 4. Looked up from germline, CDR1 is SGDLS and CDR2 is YYNGEE.

The rearrangement joins TRBV6-5 to TRBJ2-5; TRBD1 might be the D (6 bases). The CDR3 sequence is 13 residues long. Germline-derived CDR1 and CDR2 are MNHEY and SVGAGI. With 8 bases removed from V and 3 bases from J, the gap between germline ends came to 13 bases. The CDR3 protein is CASSPPGEETQYF. The CDR3 DNA sequence: TGTGCCAGCTCGCCCCCAGGGGAAGAGACCCAGTACTTC.

The V call is TRBV10-1, the J call TRBJ1-4; D is undetermined. Per germline, CDR1 WNHNN and CDR2 SYGVQD (reference sequence). V was pared by 5 bases and J by 8 bases, with 12 bases between. There are 13 residues in the CDR3. The DNA for the CDR3 is TGCGCCAGCAGTTCCAGCTTCGGCGAAAAACTGTTTTTT. Its translation is CASSSSFGEKLFF.

This clone was seen only a few times. The rearrangement uses TRBV9 and TRBJ1-3, with unresolved D. Germline CDR1 SGDLS, CDR2 YYNGEE. This CDR3 contains 16 residues. The ends were cut back, 0 bases at V and 0 bases at J, with 10 bases in the middle. For the CDR3, the DNA is TGTGCCAGCAGCGTAGGAGGGCCTCTCTCTGGAAACACCATATATTTT. It codes for CASSVGGPLSGNTIYF.

The chain has TRBV5-1 and TRBJ1-1, with 8 positions matching TRBD1. This CDR3 comprises 14 residues. Unmatched junction bases numbered 6, after V lost 0 bases and J lost 8 bases. CDR1 and CDR2 from the germline V gene are SGHRS and YFSETQ. The DNA for the CDR3 is TGCGCCAGCAGCTTGGTCAGGGGGGACAGGGAAGCTTTCTTT. As protein: CASSLVRGDREAFF.

The chain recombines TRBV2 with TRBJ1-4; D may be TRBD1 (5 bases). Germline V CDR1 and CDR2: SNHLY, FYNNEI. V dropped 6 bases and J dropped 3 bases, with 14 bases sitting between them. This CDR3 has 15 residues. This CDR3 reads CASSILIRANEKLFF. In DNA form, the CDR3 reads TGTGCCAGCAGCATCCTCATCAGGGCTAATGAAAAACTGTTTTTT. The complete variable domain, with remaining parts taken from reference TRBV2 and TRBJ1-4, reads EPEVTQTPSHQVTQMGQEVILRCVPISNHLYFYWYRQILGQKVEFLVSFYNNEISEKSEIFDDQFSVERPDGSNFTLKIRSTKLEDSAMYFCASSILIRANEKLFFGSGTQLSVL.

The rearrangement links TRBV4-2 to TRBJ1-2; D is perhaps TRBD1 (6 bases). Per germline, CDR1 LGHNA and CDR2 YNFKEQ. The CDR3 consists of 14 residues. V lost 0 bases, J lost 4 bases, and 9 bases lay in between. Here the CDR3 DNA reads TGTGCCAGCAGCCAAGAAGGGGGGGGCTATGGCTACACCTTC. Its protein is CASSQEGGGYGYTF.

The rearrangement uses TRBV5-4 and TRBJ2-3; 9 bases line up with TRBD2. Losses at the gene ends were 4 bases for V and 0 bases for J; bases not matched to a gene: 15. Germline V gives CDR1 SGHNT, CDR2 YYREEE (reference sequence). The CDR3 has 19 amino acids. CDR3 DNA sequence: TGTGCCAGCAGCCCGGGGGGGGCTAGCGGGGAGAGAAGCACAGATACGCAGTATTTT. Translated, it gives CASSPGGASGERSTDTQYF.

This clone came up a few times. This chain connects TRBV5-4 to TRBJ1-1; 11 nucleotides align to TRBD1. V lost 8 bases and J lost 4; bases outside the gene matches: 7. Germline V gene lookup returns CDR1 SGHNT and CDR2 YYREEE (reference sequence). This CDR3 spans 14 amino acids. In nucleotides, the CDR3 is TGTGCCAGTACCGTAGGACAGGGGGCCACTGAAGCTTTCTTT. It is translated as CASTVGQGATEAFF.

The genes are TRBV6-1 and TRBJ2-7, with 8 bases matching TRBD1. After removal of 4 bases from V and 5 bases from J, the junction contained 10 bases not matched to a gene. Germline V gene sequence: CDR1 MNHNS, CDR2 SASEGT. The CDR3 contains 15 residues. CDR3: CASSAGQAGRDEQYF. CDR3 DNA sequence: TGTGCCAGCAGTGCGGGACAGGCGGGAAGGGACGAGCAGTACTTC.

The chain couples TRBV4-3 to TRBJ2-6; tentative D call: TRBD2 (6 bases). The CDR3 has 18 residues. The germline V and J ends were trimmed by 4 bases and 0 bases, with 16 bases remaining between them. Germline-derived CDR1 and CDR2 are LGHNA and YSLEER. CDR3 amino acids: CASSPLGGTFSGANVLTF. Written as DNA, the CDR3 is TGCGCCAGCAGCCCCCTGGGGGGAACGTTCTCTGGGGCCAACGTCCTGACTTTC.

This clone was observed a handful of times. The chain carries TRBV25-1 and TRBJ1-2; 11 bases are shared with TRBD1. The CDR3 covers 15 residues. Per germline, CDR1 MGHDK and CDR2 SYGVNS. V lost 2 bases and J lost 8; bases outside the gene matches: 7. The CDR3 sequence is CASSEPDRGLDGYTF. CDR3 DNA sequence: TGTGCCAGCAGTGAACCGGACAGGGGGCTGGACGGCTACACCTTC.

V usage is TRBV27 and J usage is TRBJ2-1, with D tentatively TRBD1 (6 bases). CDR3 length equals 15 residues. V dropped 5 bases and J dropped 0 bases, with 11 bases sitting between them. Germline V gene data show CDR1 as MNHEY and CDR2 as SMNVEV (reference sequence). The CDR3 spells CASSEQGRSYNEQFF. For the CDR3, the DNA is TGTGCCAGCAGTGAACAGGGACGCTCCTACAATGAGCAGTTCTTC.

V gene TRBV4-3 combines with J gene TRBJ1-2; possible D gene TRBD1, 6 bases. The V end was cut by 3 bases, the J end by 3 bases, with 11 bases between. Germline V gene data show CDR1 as LGHNA and CDR2 as YSLEER. The CDR3 spans 14 residues. The CDR3 region is CASSHEQGDYGYTF. CDR3 nucleotide sequence: TGCGCCAGCAGCCATGAACAGGGTGACTATGGCTACACCTTC.

V and J are TRBV5-1 and TRBJ2-1, with D maybe TRBD1 (5 bases). Per the germline V gene, CDR1 is SGHRS and CDR2 is YFSETQ. The CDR3 has 13 amino acids. V was trimmed by 0 bases and J by 9 bases, leaving 10 bases between them. CDR3 sequence: CASSLDQGTEQFF. Here the CDR3 DNA reads TGCGCCAGCAGCTTGGATCAGGGAACTGAGCAGTTCTTC.

This clone was seen more than once but under ten times. The chain links TRBV11-2 to TRBJ1-1; 7 nucleotides line up with TRBD1. The CDR3 length is 14 residues. The J segment lost 3 bases and the V segment lost 5 bases, leaving 6 bases of the junction unmatched. Germline V gene sequence: CDR1 SGHAT, CDR2 FQNNGV. CDR3 nucleotide sequence: TGTGCCAGCAGCGCAGGGGGGGGTTACACTGAAGCTTTCTTT. Translating gives CASSAGGGYTEAFF.

The chain links TRBV5-3 to TRBJ2-7, with D maybe TRBD1 (5 bases). TRBV5-3 is known as an ORF, though its function is uncertain. The CDR3 contains 16 residues. V was shortened by 0 bases and J by 1 base, with 14 bases between the two germline ends. This CDR3 is CARSLGGRGRSYEQYF. CDR3 in DNA: TGTGCCAGAAGCTTGGGGGGTAGGGGCCGATCCTACGAGCAGTACTTC.

V is TRBV6-1 and J is TRBJ1-5; 8 bases align to TRBD1. The CDR3 is 18 amino acids. CDR1 is MNHNS, CDR2 SASEGT, per germline. Losses at the gene ends were 1 base for V and 2 bases for J; bases not matched to a gene: 10. The CDR3 region has the DNA TGTGCCAGCAGTGAAGGGGCTAACAGGGGGAGGGGCAATCAGCCCCAGCATTTT. It specifies CASSEGANRGRGNQPQHF.

This chain links TRBV5-1 with TRBJ1-4, with D possibly TRBD1 on 6 matching bases. The CDR3 is 14 amino acids. Germline CDR1 SGHRS, CDR2 YFSETQ. Trimming shortened V by 8 bases and J by 7 bases, and 18 bases separated the two germline ends. The CDR3 is CASSLGGRFEKLFF. The CDR3 region has the DNA TGCGCCAGTAGCCTCGGGGGGCGCTTTGAAAAACTGTTTTTT.

V and J are TRBV19 and TRBJ2-1; D may be TRBD2 (5 bases). This CDR3 is built from 16 residues. The germline V gene has CDR1 LNHDA and CDR2 SQIVND (reference sequence). V was cut by 7 bases and J by 5 bases, with 21 bases left in between. Here the CDR3 DNA reads TGTGCCAGTACCCCTACCACTAGAAGGGCTCACAATGAGCAGTTCTTC. Translated: CASTPTTRRAHNEQFF.

This rearrangement joins TRBV19 to TRBJ1-2; D is possibly TRBD1 (5 bases). V was trimmed by 7 bases and J by 4 bases, leaving 16 bases between them. Germline V gene data show CDR1 as LNHDA and CDR2 as SQIVND (reference sequence). The CDR3 is made up of 14 amino acids. The chain's CDR3 is CASNPDTLVYGYTF. The CDR3 region has the DNA TGTGCCAGTAACCCGGACACCTTGGTCTATGGCTACACCTTC. The full variable domain, completed using reference TRBV19 and TRBJ1-2, is DGGITQSPKYLFRKEGQNVTLSCEQNLNHDAMYWYRQDPGQGLRLIYYSQIVNDFQKGDIAEGYSVSREKKESFPLTVTSAQKNPTAFYLCASNPDTLVYGYTFGSGTRLTVV.

The V call is TRBV6-5, the J call TRBJ2-7; TRBD1 aligns across 8 bases. The junction had 8 bases not matched to a gene; V was cut back by 9 bases and J by 7 bases. This CDR3 has 12 residues. Germline V gene lookup returns CDR1 MNHEY and CDR2 SVGAGI. CDR3 protein: CASNRGTGEQYF. CDR3 coding DNA: TGTGCCAGTAACAGGGGGACGGGGGAGCAGTACTTC.